These 8 T cell receptor beta chains were all obtained from the same sample, sequenced in a study of blood T cell repertoires in COVID-19. Data came from immunoSEQ multiplex PCR; TCRdb stores just in-frame clones and leaves some out. Among about 480,000 clones listed, 70% to 90% were seen once. Material: peripheral blood. The receptors stem from a woman aged 45 to 65 with COVID-19, enrolled during active disease.

The CDR3 spells CASSDRGQFYNEQFF. For the CDR3, the DNA is TGTGCCAGCAGCGACCGGGGACAGTTCTACAATGAGCAGTTCTTC. The rearrangement links TRBV9 to TRBJ2-1, with 7 nucleotides matching TRBD1. The CDR3 sequence is 15 residues long. V was clipped by 3 bases and J by 3 bases; unmatched bases: 6. Germline CDR1 reads SGDLS; CDR2 reads YYNGEE.

V usage is TRBV19 and J usage is TRBJ1-1, with D possibly TRBD1 on 5 matching bases. Germline CDR1 LNHDA, CDR2 SQIVND (reference sequence). V was trimmed by 6 bases and J by 2 bases, leaving 13 bases between them. There are 14 residues in the CDR3. CDR3 residues: CASSYSTVNTEAFF. The DNA of the CDR3 is TGTGCCAGTAGCTACTCGACAGTTAACACTGAAGCTTTCTTT.

The V and J genes are TRBV10-3 and TRBJ2-3, with 10 bases that match TRBD1. The V and J ends lost 6 bases and 3 bases, in that order; junction bases with no gene match: 6. The CDR3 consists of 15 residues. Germline assignment: CDR1 ENHRY and CDR2 SYGVKD. The CDR3 bases are TGTGCCATCAGAAGGACAGGGGGAGAGACAGATACGCAGTATTTT. Translation: CAIRRTGGETDTQYF.

The rearrangement links TRBV6-6 to TRBJ2-7, with D perhaps matching TRBD1 (5 bases). Per germline, CDR1 MNHNY and CDR2 SVGAGI (reference sequence). The CDR3 is 14 amino acids. The V and J ends lost 5 bases and 2 bases respectively, with 13 bases between them. The CDR3, as DNA: TGTGCCAGCAGTCGGCAGGGTTCCCCCTACGAGCAGTACTTC. Translated, it gives CASSRQGSPYEQYF.

The chain employs TRBV5-1 and TRBJ2-7; D might be TRBD2 (6 bases). This CDR3 contains 12 residues. The germline V gene has CDR1 SGHRS and CDR2 YFSETQ. V was shortened by 7 bases and J by 5 bases, with 13 bases between the two germline ends. In nucleotides, the CDR3 is TGCGCCAGCCAGAAGGAGGGCCACGAGCAGTACTTC. It specifies CASQKEGHEQYF.

On this clone: Other DNA sequences within the sample encode an identical CDR3. This sequence joins TRBV12-3 or TRBV12-4 and TRBJ2-1; D perhaps matches TRBD1 (5 bases). Trimming took off 5 bases at V and 4 bases at J, with 6 bases between the two ends. The CDR3 spans 12 residues. For the CDR3, the DNA is TGTGCCAGCAGTCGACAGTACAATGAGCAGTTCTTC. Protein: CASSRQYNEQFF.

The chain joins TRBV29-1 to TRBJ1-2, with D uncertain. Trimming cost V 6 bases and J 1 base, with 9 bases left between them. Germline V gene data show CDR1 as SQVTM and CDR2 as ANQGSEA. The CDR3 length is 12 residues. The CDR3 nucleotides are TGCAGCGTCCTTACTGGTAACTATGGCTACACCTTC. This gives the protein CSVLTGNYGYTF. The full variable domain, its missing parts supplied by reference TRBV29-1 and TRBJ1-2, is SAVISQKPSRDICQRGTSLTIQCQVDSQVTMMFWYRQQPGQSLTLIATANQGSEATYESGFVIDKFPISRPNLTFSTLTVSNMSPEDSSIYLCSVLTGNYGYTFGSGTRLTVV.

Note on this clone: A read error may produce the germline difference seen at one junction end. The rearrangement links TRBV30 to TRBJ2-7, with D possibly matching TRBD2 (5 bases). Germline CDR1 is GTSNPN and CDR2 is SVGIG (reference sequence). There are 12 residues in the CDR3. The CDR3: CAWSLTGEQAHF. As DNA, the CDR3 is TGTGCCTGGAGCCTAACTGGGGAGCAGGCACACTTC. The variable domain in full, with the rest retrieved from reference TRBV30 and TRBJ2-7, is SQTIHQWPATLVQPVGSPLSLECTVEGTSNPNLYWYRQAAGRGLQLLFYSVGIGQISSEVPQNLSASRPQDRQFILSSKKLLLSDSGFYLCAWSLTGEQAHFGPGTRLTVT.